Listed below are T cell receptor beta chains from one sample, sequenced in a study of T cells in Graves' hyperthyroidism and ophthalmopathy. TCRdb re-analysed the multiplex PCR reads in MiXCR, keeping a single row per CDR3 protein. The sample gives 300,000 to 350,000 distinct CDR3 sequences, roughly 17% of which show up once; 33% is in the top ten. Sequencing input: blood. These receptors were collected from a man aged 30 to 39 with Graves' hyperthyroidism. CDR3s include the opening cysteine and the closing phenylalanine or tryptophan. A D gene is named only where the DNA matches it firmly. Size tells how often a clone was seen (once, few, many) or the class of an expanded clone, and some rows leave it out.

j_call,d_call,clone_size,v_call,cdr3_nt,cdr3_aa
TRBJ2-3,NA,few,TRBV18,TGTGCCAGCCTCAGTGGGCCGGGTGGAGATACGCAGTATTTT,CASLSGPGGDTQYF
TRBJ2-7,NA,NA,TRBV27,TGTGCCAGCAGCTCCCGGGGGTGGCAGGTCGTCCACGAGCAGTACTTC,CASSSRGWQVVHEQYF
TRBJ2-1,NA,many,TRBV7-9,TGTGCCCCAACACAGGCTGACAATGAGCAGTTCTTC,CAPTQADNEQFF
TRBJ2-3,NA,many,TRBV3-1,TGTGCCAGCAGCCGCGCGGGACTTTTGACAGATACGCAGTATTTT,CASSRAGLLTDTQYF
TRBJ2-4,NA,few,TRBV6-1,TGTGCCAGCAGCACTAGAGGCGGCAACATTCAGTACTTC,CASSTRGGNIQYF
TRBJ2-5,NA,NA,TRBV5-6,TGTGCCAGCAGAAGAGGGACTGCCAGACAGTACTTC,CASRRGTARQYF
TRBJ1-5,NA,many,TRBV30,TGTGCCTGGAACTACGACGCGCAGCCCCAGCATTTT,CAWNYDAQPQHF
TRBJ2-1,TRBD2,many,TRBV7-2,TGTGCCAGCAGCTCGGGGCGGGGGGGCAATGAGCAGTTCTTC,CASSSGRGGNEQFF
TRBJ2-2,TRBD2,many,TRBV5-5,TGTGCCAGCAGCGGAGGACTAGCGGGAGGGGATTACACCGGGGAGCTGTTTTTT,CASSGGLAGGDYTGELFF
TRBJ1-1,NA,NA,TRBV3-1,TGTGTCAGCAGCCAGGTGGGGGGGGGCGCGCGGACTGAAGCTTTCTTT,CVSSQVGGGARTEAFF
TRBJ2-7,TRBD2,many,TRBV20-1,TGCAGTGCTAGAGATCGACAGCGGGAGGCGTCCTACGAGCAGTACTTC,CSARDRQREASYEQYF
TRBJ2-1,NA,many,TRBV13,TGTGCCAGCAGCTTAGCCCCAGGGCCTAGCTCCTACAATGAGCAGTTCTTC,CASSLAPGPSSYNEQFF
TRBJ2-7,NA,many,TRBV18,TGTGCCAGCTCACGACAGAACTCCTACGAGCAGTACTTC,CASSRQNSYEQYF
TRBJ1-2,NA,many,TRBV7-9,TGTGCCAAGGAAGGGGAAAGCGGTGGCTACACCTTC,CAKEGESGGYTF
TRBJ2-5,NA,many,TRBV12-3/TRBV12-4,TGTGCCAGCAGTTTCCGGGATCGAGGGGAGACCCAGTACTTC,CASSFRDRGETQYF
TRBJ2-2,NA,many,TRBV11-1,TGTGCCAGCAGCTTACGTACCGGGGAGCTGTTTTTT,CASSLRTGELFF
TRBJ2-3,TRBD2,many,TRBV3-1,TGTGCCAGCAGCCCCATAGCGGGAGGGCGCACAGATACGCAGTATTTT,CASSPIAGGRTDTQYF
TRBJ2-5,TRBD1,many,TRBV5-1,TGCGCCAGCAGCTCGACAGGGATAGAGACCCAGTACTTC,CASSSTGIETQYF
TRBJ1-2,TRBD1,NA,TRBV12-3/TRBV12-4,TGTGCCAGCAGTTTGGAGAGGACAGGGGGCGGTGGCTACACCTTC,CASSLERTGGGGYTF
TRBJ2-3,TRBD2,few,TRBV28,TGTGCCAGCAGTTCCAGCTCCCCTAGCGGGAGAAGGGTCACAGATACGCAGTATTTT,CASSSSSPSGRRVTDTQYF
TRBJ2-7,NA,NA,TRBV12-3/TRBV12-4,TGTGCCAGCAGTTTAGTTCCAGGCTCCTACGAGCAGTACTTC,CASSLVPGSYEQYF
TRBJ1-1,TRBD1,many,TRBV5-1,TGCGCCAGCAGCCCCTCAGGGGGGTTGGGGACTGAAGCTTTCTTT,CASSPSGGLGTEAFF
TRBJ1-6,TRBD1,few,TRBV6-1,TGTGCCAGCAGTGTTAATACAGGGGATTCACCCCTCCACTTT,CASSVNTGDSPLHF
TRBJ2-5,NA,many,TRBV3-1,TGTGCCAGCAGCCAGTGGTCAGTAGGGTTTATCCAAGAGACCCAGTACTTC,CASSQWSVGFIQETQYF
TRBJ2-3,NA,many,TRBV24-1,TGTGCCACCGGATTCAGGGATACGCAGTATTTT,CATGFRDTQYF
TRBJ2-3,TRBD1,NA,TRBV15,TGTGCCACCAGCAGAGACTCCCTACTGACAGGGAGCACAGATACGCAGTATTTT,CATSRDSLLTGSTDTQYF
TRBJ1-2,NA,few,TRBV5-8,TGTGCCAGCAGCTTGGCCTGGGACAACTATGGCTACACCTTC,CASSLAWDNYGYTF
TRBJ2-7,NA,few,TRBV27,TGTGCCAGCAGTCGAGGGGTACAGGGAGGCGAGCAGTACTTC,CASSRGVQGGEQYF
TRBJ1-2,NA,NA,TRBV27,TGTGCCAGCAGTCTACAGGGTTTTGGCTACACCTTC,CASSLQGFGYTF
TRBJ1-3,NA,NA,TRBV29-1,TGCAGCGTTGGATGGCGACCTGGAAACACCATATATTTT,CSVGWRPGNTIYF
TRBJ2-1,TRBD2,few,TRBV3-1,TGTGCCAGCAGAGATGGACTAGCAACCTACAATGAGCAGTTCTTC,CASRDGLATYNEQFF
TRBJ1-5,TRBD1,many,TRBV2,TGTGCCAGCAGTGATTGGGACAGGTCCCGGCAGCCCCAGCATTTT,CASSDWDRSRQPQHF
TRBJ1-1,TRBD1,many,TRBV28,TGTGCCAGCAGTCCGACAGGGATTCACACTGAAGCTTTCTTT,CASSPTGIHTEAFF
TRBJ2-3,TRBD1,NA,TRBV2,TGTGCCAACAATTACAGGGGAAGGTTAGATACGCAGTATTTT,CANNYRGRLDTQYF
TRBJ2-3,NA,NA,TRBV9,TGTGCCAGCAGCGTAGATGGGGATTTAGATACGCAGTATTTT,CASSVDGDLDTQYF
TRBJ2-5,TRBD2,many,TRBV7-9,TGTGCCAGCAGCGCGACCGGGACTAGCGGGGAGACCCAGTACTTC,CASSATGTSGETQYF
TRBJ2-3,NA,few,TRBV27,TGTGCCAGCAGTTTATCGTCGCGAGCCACAGATACGCAGTATTTT,CASSLSSRATDTQYF